This passage covers 28 T cell receptor beta chains from one sample sequenced in a study of T cell changes during pregnancy in multiple sclerosis. This table comes from immunoSEQ multiplex PCR, and its TCRdb copy is limited to in-frame clones, with some not included. The sample contains approximately 50,000 clones, about 89% of which appear only once. The material sequenced was CD8+ T cells from peripheral blood mononuclear cells, taken after pregnancy. These receptors were collected from a female donor with multiple sclerosis, enrolled in a pregnancy study.

In this sample, this clone turned up once. The rearrangement joins TRBV5-1 to TRBJ1-1; TRBD1 agrees at 8 bases. The germline V gene encodes CDR1 SGHRS and CDR2 YFSETQ. V dropped 2 bases and J dropped 1; count of bases not matched to a gene: 4. There are 15 residues in the CDR3. CDR3: CASSLTGTGNTEAFF. The CDR3, as DNA: TGCGCCAGCAGCTTAACCGGGACAGGGAACACTGAAGCTTTCTTT.

This sequence joins TRBV7-9 and TRBJ2-2, with D tentatively TRBD1 (6 bases). V shed 1 base and J shed 7 bases, with 19 bases lying between them. The CDR3 spans 17 residues. Germline V lookup: CDR1 SEHNR, CDR2 FQNEAQ (reference sequence). The CDR3 loop is CASSLELGATSGGELFF. In DNA form, the CDR3 reads TGTGCCAGCAGCTTAGAACTGGGGGCAACTTCTGGCGGGGAGCTGTTTTTT.

V usage is TRBV6-1 and J usage is TRBJ1-1, with unresolved D. Germline-derived CDR1 and CDR2 are MNHNS and SASEGT. There are 11 residues in the CDR3. Trimming removed 7 bases at V and 7 bases at J, with 10 bases between. CDR3 protein: CASIYSFEAFF. The DNA of the CDR3 is TGTGCCAGCATATACAGTTTTGAAGCTTTCTTT.

CDR3 nucleotide sequence: TGTGCCAGCAGCTTGATCGGGTTCTCCGGAACTAATGAAAAACTGTTTTTT. It is translated as CASSLIGFSGTNEKLFF. This chain connects TRBV5-6 to TRBJ1-4; D is ambiguous. Per germline, CDR1 SGHDT and CDR2 YYEEEE. The CDR3 totals 17 residues. Trimming cost V 1 base and J 1 base, with 14 bases left between them.

The genes are TRBV20-1 and TRBJ2-1, with D perhaps matching TRBD2 (6 bases). This CDR3 has 11 amino acids. Trimming removed 5 bases from V and 9 bases from J, with 11 bases in between. Germline V gives CDR1 DFQATT, CDR2 SNEGSKA (reference sequence). CDR3 residues: CSAPEGSEQFF. DNA of the CDR3: TGCAGTGCTCCGGAGGGCTCTGAGCAGTTCTTC.

V usage is TRBV27 and J usage is TRBJ2-7; tentatively, D is TRBD2 (5 bases). CDR1 is MNHEY, CDR2 SMNVEV, per germline (reference sequence). V shed 3 bases and J shed 4 bases, with 10 bases lying between them. This CDR3 spans 13 amino acids. This CDR3 is CASSFSPGYEQYF. CDR3 coding DNA: TGTGCCAGCAGTTTCTCCCCGGGATACGAGCAGTACTTC.

In this sample, this clone turned up once. J is TRBJ1-1 and V is TRBV6-5; D perhaps matches TRBD1 (5 bases). Per germline, CDR1 MNHEY and CDR2 SVGAGI. This CDR3 is built from 13 residues. V lost 10 bases, J lost 3 bases, and 15 bases lay in between. This CDR3 reads CATSVGGDTEAFF. The CDR3 coding sequence is TGTGCCACCTCGGTTGGGGGGGACACTGAAGCTTTCTTT.

The chain combines TRBV5-4 with TRBJ1-2; the match to TRBD1 covers 8 bases. V lost 4 bases, J lost 4 bases, and 3 bases stayed unmatched. CDR1 is SGHNT, CDR2 YYREEE, per germline (reference sequence). The CDR3 covers 13 residues. The CDR3 loop reads CASSDGQGYGYTF. DNA of the CDR3: TGTGCCAGCAGCGACGGACAGGGCTATGGCTACACCTTC. The entire variable domain, with the rest obtained from reference TRBV5-4 and TRBJ1-2, is as follows: ETGVTQSPTHLIKTRGQQVTLRCSSQSGHNTVSWYQQALGQGPQFIFQYYREEENGRGNFPPRFSGLQFPNYSSELNVNALELDDSALYLCASSDGQGYGYTFGSGTRLTVV.

The DNA for the CDR3 is TGTGCCAGCAGCGCCTGGGGGGATGAGGGCACAGATACGCAGTATTTT. It codes for CASSAWGDEGTDTQYF. The chain combines TRBV9 with TRBJ2-3, with D perhaps TRBD2 (6 bases). V lost 3 bases to trimming and J lost 1 base, with 15 bases between them. The CDR3 loop spans 16 amino acids. CDR1 is SGDLS and CDR2 is YYNGEE in the germline V gene.

V and J are TRBV7-8 and TRBJ2-4; 7 bases are a match to TRBD2. The trim removed 2 bases at V and 9 bases at J, leaving 13 bases unmatched. This CDR3 spans 16 amino acids. CDR1 and CDR2 (germline): SGHVS, FQNEAQ. CDR3 region: CASSLTPGGSTRIQYF. DNA of the CDR3: TGTGCCAGCAGCTTAACTCCGGGGGGATCGACTCGCATTCAGTACTTC. The whole variable domain, filled in from reference TRBV7-8 and TRBJ2-4, reads GAGVSQSPRYKVAKRGQDVALRCDPISGHVSLFWYQQALGQGPEFLTYFQNEAQLDKSGLPSDRFFAERPEGSVSTLKIQRTQQEDSAVYLCASSLTPGGSTRIQYFGAGTRLSVL.

The chain carries TRBV7-3 and TRBJ2-2, with 9 bases identical to TRBD2. J gave up 0 bases and V 7 bases, and 9 bases lay outside the gene matches. There are 17 residues in the CDR3. Germline V gives CDR1 SGHTA, CDR2 FQGTGA. CDR3 nucleotide sequence: TGTGCCAGCACCCTTAGAGCTAGCGGGGCGAACACCGGGGAGCTGTTTTTT. Encoded protein: CASTLRASGANTGELFF.

The rearrangement links TRBV12-5 to TRBJ2-3; D ambiguous. Trimming took 5 bases from V and 6 from J, leaving 12 bases between them. This CDR3 contains 13 residues. Germline-derived CDR1 and CDR2 are LGHNT and FRNRAP. The CDR3 region has the DNA TGTGCTAGTGGTCCCCCGAGGTGGGATACGCAGTATTTT. Amino acid sequence: CASGPPRWDTQYF.

This chain joins TRBV29-1 and TRBJ2-1; 7 bases line up with TRBD2. The CDR3 totals 16 residues. After removal of 2 bases from V and 3 bases from J, the junction contained 10 bases not matched to a gene. In germline, CDR1 is SQVTM, CDR2 ANQGSEA. CDR3 loop: CSVELVSSGYYNEQFF. CDR3 bases: TGCAGCGTTGAACTCGTTTCTAGCGGTTACTACAATGAGCAGTTCTTC.

The chain carries TRBV27 and TRBJ2-7; 8 bases are shared with TRBD1. V dropped 5 bases and J dropped 3; count of bases not matched to a gene: 15. Germline V lookup: CDR1 MNHEY, CDR2 SMNVEV (reference sequence). The CDR3 loop spans 17 amino acids. The CDR3 sequence: CASSLLSGTGYFYEQYF. As DNA, the CDR3 is TGTGCCAGCAGTCTTCTCTCCGGGACAGGATACTTCTACGAGCAGTACTTC.

The chain recombines TRBV19 with TRBJ2-4; TRBD1 agrees at 7 bases. Germline loops: CDR1 LNHDA, CDR2 SQIVND (reference sequence). The CDR3 has 13 amino acids. The V segment lost 10 bases and the J segment 9 bases; nucleotides outside the gene matches: 12. CDR3 loop: CATETGSYGIQYF. The DNA of the CDR3 is TGTGCCACCGAGACAGGGAGCTACGGCATTCAGTACTTC.

This clone showed up just once. V and J are TRBV19 and TRBJ2-7; perhaps TRBD1 as D (6 bases). With 4 bases removed from V and 0 bases from J, the gap between germline ends came to 10 bases. CDR1 and CDR2 from the germline V gene are LNHDA and SQIVND (reference sequence). The CDR3 sequence is 14 residues long. Here the CDR3 DNA reads TGTGCCAGTAGTACGTGGGACAACTCCTACGAGCAGTACTTC. Amino acid sequence: CASSTWDNSYEQYF.

The CDR3 DNA is TGTGCCAGCAGCTTTAGCGGGGGGTTAGACGAGCAGTACTTC. It yields the protein CASSFSGGLDEQYF. The chain is built from TRBV5-6 and TRBJ2-7, with 10 bases that match TRBD2. CDR1 and CDR2 (germline): SGHDT, YYEEEE. The CDR3 has 14 amino acids. Trimming at V came to 2 bases and at J to 5 bases, leaving 4 bases not matched to a gene.

The count of this clone is one. V usage is TRBV7-9 and J usage is TRBJ1-1, with TRBD1 identical over 9 bases. The CDR3 runs to 14 residues. V shed 6 bases and J 6 bases; nucleotides not matched to a gene: 8. Germline V gives CDR1 SEHNR, CDR2 FQNEAQ (reference sequence). In DNA, the CDR3 is TGTGCCAGCAGGGGAGGACAGGGGTTTGCTGAAGCTTTCTTT. Amino acid sequence: CASRGGQGFAEAFF.

V is TRBV6-5 and J is TRBJ2-5; D unresolved. Germline V lookup: CDR1 MNHEY, CDR2 SVGAGI. Between the trimmed V and J ends, which lost 10 bases and 4 bases, there was a span of 13 bases. The CDR3 consists of 12 residues. The CDR3 nucleotides are TGTGCCACCCTAGGCCTCGGAGAGACCCAGTACTTC. This translates into CATLGLGETQYF.

The rearrangement links TRBV21-1 to TRBJ1-5; the DNA was not used to check the table's D call, TRBD1. TRBV21-1 is noted as a pseudogene. The CDR3 extends over 16 amino acids. The CDR3 DNA reads as TGTGCCAGCCCTAAGAGGGGGGGACAGGGCAATCAGCCCCAGCATTTT. Translated: CASPKRGGQGNQPQHF.

The rearrangement links TRBV7-9 to TRBJ1-5; D is uncertain. From germline, CDR1 is SEHNR and CDR2 FQNEAQ (reference sequence). V lost 5 bases to trimming and J lost 3 bases, with 14 bases between them. CDR3 length: 15 residues. CDR3 loop: CASSPGEVTNQPQHF. The DNA for the CDR3 is TGTGCCAGCAGCCCGGGAGAGGTGACCAATCAGCCCCAGCATTTT. The entire variable domain, with the rest obtained from reference TRBV7-9 and TRBJ1-5, is as follows: DTGVSQNPRHKITKRGQNVTFRCDPISEHNRLYWYRQTLGQGPEFLTYFQNEAQLEKSRLLSDRFSAERPKGSFSTLEIQRTEQGDSAMYLCASSPGEVTNQPQHFGDGTRLSIL.

The gene calls are TRBV7-3 and TRBJ1-1, with D perhaps matching TRBD1 (5 bases). Trimming cost V 4 bases and J 5 bases, with 14 bases left between them. This CDR3 comprises 14 residues. CDR1 is SGHTA, CDR2 FQGTGA, per germline. CDR3 protein: CASSSHGGGTEAFF. Written as DNA, the CDR3 is TGTGCCAGCAGCTCCCACGGGGGGGGAACTGAAGCTTTCTTT.

The chain links TRBV7-9 to TRBJ1-1; D is perhaps TRBD1 (5 bases). Trimming took 4 bases from V and 4 from J, leaving 22 bases between them. CDR3 length: 17 amino acids. Germline V CDR1 and CDR2: SEHNR, FQNEAQ (reference sequence). The CDR3 DNA follows: TGTGCCAGCAGCTCCTCTATGGGACCGCGGGAGGGCACTGAAGCTTTCTTT. It is translated as CASSSSMGPREGTEAFF.

This rearrangement joins TRBV4-1 to TRBJ2-7; a possible D gene is TRBD2 (6 bases). The germline V gene encodes CDR1 MGHRA and CDR2 YSYEKL. CDR3 size: 16 residues. Deletions cut 4 bases from V and 3 bases from J, with 19 bases between. The CDR3 region has the DNA TGCGCCAGCAGCCTAGAGGGAGCGGGCGGCGACTACGAGCAGTACTTC. Translating gives CASSLEGAGGDYEQYF.

V gene TRBV5-4 combines with J gene TRBJ2-1; D is unresolved. Germline lookup yields CDR1 SGHNT and CDR2 YYREEE (reference sequence). Trimming shortened V by 3 bases and J by 8 bases, and 6 bases separated the two germline ends. This CDR3 contains 11 residues. The CDR3, as DNA: TGTGCCAGCAGCTCGGTCCATGAGCAGTTCTTC. It is translated as CASSSVHEQFF.

The chain joins TRBV7-9 to TRBJ1-3; D ambiguous. This CDR3 comprises 14 residues. CDR1 and CDR2 (germline): SEHNR, FQNEAQ (reference sequence). V shed 5 bases and J shed 4 bases, with 12 bases lying between them. CDR3 region: CASSPAPSGNTIYF. CDR3 DNA sequence: TGTGCCAGCAGCCCCGCTCCTAGCGGAAACACCATATATTTT.

This clone has more than one count but fewer than ten. The V call is TRBV29-1, the J call TRBJ1-2; a weak D match, TRBD1 (5 bases). The CDR3 extends over 12 amino acids. Trimming cost V 2 bases and J 6 bases, with 10 bases left between them. Per germline, CDR1 SQVTM and CDR2 ANQGSEA. CDR3 sequence: CSVEQPGDGYTF. For the CDR3, the DNA is TGCAGCGTTGAACAGCCGGGGGATGGCTACACCTTC.

This chain joins TRBV2 and TRBJ2-7; D perhaps matches TRBD2 (5 bases). CDR3 length equals 15 residues. Germline CDR1 is SNHLY and CDR2 is FYNNEI. The V and J ends lost 8 bases and 0 bases respectively, with 17 bases between them. CDR3 sequence reads: CASPPELGSSYEQYF. CDR3 DNA: TGTGCCAGCCCCCCGGAGCTGGGGAGCTCCTACGAGCAGTACTTC.